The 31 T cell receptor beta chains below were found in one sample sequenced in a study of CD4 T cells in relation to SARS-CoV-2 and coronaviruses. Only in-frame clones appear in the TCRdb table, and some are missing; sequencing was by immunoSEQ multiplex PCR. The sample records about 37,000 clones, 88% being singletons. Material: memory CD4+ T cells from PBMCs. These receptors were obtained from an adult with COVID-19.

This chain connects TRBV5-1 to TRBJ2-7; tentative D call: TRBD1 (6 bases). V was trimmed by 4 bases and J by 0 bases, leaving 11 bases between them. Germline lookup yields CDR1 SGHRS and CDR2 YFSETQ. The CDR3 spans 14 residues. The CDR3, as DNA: TGCGCCAGCAGCGTGGGGGCAGACTCCTACGAGCAGTACTTC. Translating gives CASSVGADSYEQYF.

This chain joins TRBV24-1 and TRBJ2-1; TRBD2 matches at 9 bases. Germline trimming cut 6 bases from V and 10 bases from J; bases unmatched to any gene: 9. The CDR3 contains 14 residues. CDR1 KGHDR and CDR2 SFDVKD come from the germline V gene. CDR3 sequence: CATSKSGGTGEQFF. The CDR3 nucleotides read TGTGCCACCAGTAAAAGCGGGGGGACCGGGGAGCAGTTCTTC.

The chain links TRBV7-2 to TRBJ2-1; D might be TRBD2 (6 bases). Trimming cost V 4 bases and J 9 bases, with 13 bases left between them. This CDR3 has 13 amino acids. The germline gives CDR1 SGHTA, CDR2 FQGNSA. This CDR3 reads CASSWGLTSEQFF. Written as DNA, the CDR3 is TGTGCCAGCAGCTGGGGACTCACGAGTGAGCAGTTCTTC.

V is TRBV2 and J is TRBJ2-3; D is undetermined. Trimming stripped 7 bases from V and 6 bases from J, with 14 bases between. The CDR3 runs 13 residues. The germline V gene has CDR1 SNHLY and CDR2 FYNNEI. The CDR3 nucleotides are TGTGCCAGCATGGTCCAGGTTCGGGATACGCAGTATTTT. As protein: CASMVQVRDTQYF.

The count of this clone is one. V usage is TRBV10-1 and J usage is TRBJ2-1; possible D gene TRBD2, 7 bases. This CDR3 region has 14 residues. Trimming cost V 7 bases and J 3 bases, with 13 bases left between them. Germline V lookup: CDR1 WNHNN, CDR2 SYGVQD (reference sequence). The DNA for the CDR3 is TGCGCCAGCATGGGGGGGGGCATCTACAATGAGCAGTTCTTC. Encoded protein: CASMGGGIYNEQFF.

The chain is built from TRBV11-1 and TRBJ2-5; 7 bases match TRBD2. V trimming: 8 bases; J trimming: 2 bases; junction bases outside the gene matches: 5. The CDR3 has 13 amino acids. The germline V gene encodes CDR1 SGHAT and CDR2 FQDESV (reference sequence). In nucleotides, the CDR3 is TGTGCCAGCGGGAGGGATTTACAAGAGACCCAGTACTTC. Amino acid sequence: CASGRDLQETQYF.

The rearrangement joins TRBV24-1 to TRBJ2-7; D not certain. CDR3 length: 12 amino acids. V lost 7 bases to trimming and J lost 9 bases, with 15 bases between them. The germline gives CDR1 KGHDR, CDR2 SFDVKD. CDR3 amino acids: CATRRLGLGQYF. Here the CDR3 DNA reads TGTGCCACCAGGCGTCTCGGGCTGGGGCAGTACTTC.

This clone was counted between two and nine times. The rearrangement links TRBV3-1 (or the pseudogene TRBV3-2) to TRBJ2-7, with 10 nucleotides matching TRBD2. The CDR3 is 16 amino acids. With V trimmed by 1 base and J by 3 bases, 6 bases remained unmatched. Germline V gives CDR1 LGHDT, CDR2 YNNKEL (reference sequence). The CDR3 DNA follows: TGTGCCAGCAGCCAAGTGTCAGCGGGGGGGTACTACGAGCAGTACTTC. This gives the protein CASSQVSAGGYYEQYF.

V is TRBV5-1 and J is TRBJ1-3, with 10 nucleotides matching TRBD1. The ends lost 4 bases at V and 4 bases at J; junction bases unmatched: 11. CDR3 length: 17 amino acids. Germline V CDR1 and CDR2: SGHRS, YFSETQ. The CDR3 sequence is CASSPGQGQGLGNTIYF. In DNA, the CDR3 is TGCGCCAGCAGCCCCGGACAGGGACAGGGGTTAGGAAACACCATATATTTT.

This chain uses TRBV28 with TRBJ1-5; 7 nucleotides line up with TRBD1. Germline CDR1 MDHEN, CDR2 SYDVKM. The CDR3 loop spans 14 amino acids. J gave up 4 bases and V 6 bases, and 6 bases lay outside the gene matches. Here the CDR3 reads CASRHPGQNQPQHF. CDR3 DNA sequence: TGTGCCAGCAGACATCCGGGACAGAATCAGCCCCAGCATTTT. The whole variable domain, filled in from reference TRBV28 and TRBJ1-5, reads DVKVTQSSRYLVKRTGEKVFLECVQDMDHENMFWYRQDPGLGLRLIYFSYDVKMKEKGDIPEGYSVSREKKERFSLILESASTNQTSMYLCASRHPGQNQPQHFGDGTRLSIL.

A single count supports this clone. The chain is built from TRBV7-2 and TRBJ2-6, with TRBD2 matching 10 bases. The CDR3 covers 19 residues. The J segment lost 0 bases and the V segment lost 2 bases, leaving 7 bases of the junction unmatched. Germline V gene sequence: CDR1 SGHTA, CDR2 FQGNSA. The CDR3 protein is CASSLRPSGGTSGANVLTF. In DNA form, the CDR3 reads TGTGCCAGCAGCTTACGACCTAGCGGGGGTACCTCTGGGGCCAACGTCCTGACTTTC.

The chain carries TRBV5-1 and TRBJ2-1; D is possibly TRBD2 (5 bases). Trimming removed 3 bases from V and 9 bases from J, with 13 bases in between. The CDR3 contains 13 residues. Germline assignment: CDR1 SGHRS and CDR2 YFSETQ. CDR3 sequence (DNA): TGCGCCAGCAGCTCCGTAACTAGATCTGAGCAGTTCTTC. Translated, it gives CASSSVTRSEQFF.

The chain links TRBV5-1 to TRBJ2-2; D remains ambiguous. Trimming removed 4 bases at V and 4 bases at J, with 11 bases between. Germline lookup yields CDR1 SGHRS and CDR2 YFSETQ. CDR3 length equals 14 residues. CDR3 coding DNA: TGCGCCAGCAGCGTCCAGCAGGTCACCGGGGAGCTGTTTTTT. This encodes CASSVQQVTGELFF.

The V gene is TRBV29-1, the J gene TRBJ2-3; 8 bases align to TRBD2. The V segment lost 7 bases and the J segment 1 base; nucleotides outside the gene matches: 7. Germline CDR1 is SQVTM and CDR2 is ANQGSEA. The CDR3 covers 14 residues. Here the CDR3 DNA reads TGCAGCGCCGCCACTAGCGGTCGCACAGATACGCAGTATTTT. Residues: CSAATSGRTDTQYF.

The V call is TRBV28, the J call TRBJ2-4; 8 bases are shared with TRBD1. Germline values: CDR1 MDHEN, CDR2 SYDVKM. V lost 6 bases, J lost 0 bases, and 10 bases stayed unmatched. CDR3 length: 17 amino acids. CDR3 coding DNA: TGTGCCAGCAGCGCCCGGGACAGGTCGGTAGCCAAAAACATTCAGTACTTC. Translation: CASSARDRSVAKNIQYF.

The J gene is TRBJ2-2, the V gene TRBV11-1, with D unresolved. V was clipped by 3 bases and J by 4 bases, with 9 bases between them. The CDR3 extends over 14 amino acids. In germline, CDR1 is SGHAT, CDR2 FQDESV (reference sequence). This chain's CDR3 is CASSFRSGTGELFF. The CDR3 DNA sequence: TGTGCCAGCAGCTTTAGGTCAGGCACCGGGGAGCTGTTTTTT.

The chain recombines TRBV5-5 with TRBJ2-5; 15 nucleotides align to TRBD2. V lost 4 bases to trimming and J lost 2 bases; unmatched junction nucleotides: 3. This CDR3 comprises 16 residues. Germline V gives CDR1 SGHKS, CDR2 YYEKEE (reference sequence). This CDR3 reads CASSLGLAGGQETQYF. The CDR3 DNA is TGTGCCAGCAGCCTGGGACTAGCGGGGGGTCAAGAGACCCAGTACTTC.

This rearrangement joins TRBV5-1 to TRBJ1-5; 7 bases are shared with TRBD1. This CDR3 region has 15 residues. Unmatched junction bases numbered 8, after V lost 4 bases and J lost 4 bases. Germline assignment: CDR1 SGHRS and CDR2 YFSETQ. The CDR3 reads CASSLLGQKNQPQHF. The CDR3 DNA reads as TGCGCCAGCAGCCTACTGGGACAGAAAAATCAGCCCCAGCATTTT.

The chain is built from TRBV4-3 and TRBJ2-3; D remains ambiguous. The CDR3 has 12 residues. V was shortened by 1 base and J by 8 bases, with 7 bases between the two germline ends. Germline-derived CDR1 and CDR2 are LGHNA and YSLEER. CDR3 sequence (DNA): TGCGCCAGCAGCCAAGGACCGGGTACGCAGTATTTT. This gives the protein CASSQGPGTQYF.

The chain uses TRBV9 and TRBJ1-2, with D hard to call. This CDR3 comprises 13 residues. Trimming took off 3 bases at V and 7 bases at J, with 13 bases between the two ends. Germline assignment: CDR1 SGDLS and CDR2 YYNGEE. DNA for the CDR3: TGTGCCAGCAGCGCTAAAACAGTAACTGGCTACACCTTC. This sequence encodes CASSAKTVTGYTF.

CDR3 in amino acids: CASSQGSKNIQYF. Written as DNA, the CDR3 is TGTGCCAGCAGTCAGGGCAGCAAAAACATTCAGTACTTC. V gene TRBV12-3 or TRBV12-4 combines with J gene TRBJ2-4; a weak D match, TRBD1 (5 bases). Trimming took 5 bases from V and 3 from J, leaving 8 bases between them. The CDR3 covers 13 residues.

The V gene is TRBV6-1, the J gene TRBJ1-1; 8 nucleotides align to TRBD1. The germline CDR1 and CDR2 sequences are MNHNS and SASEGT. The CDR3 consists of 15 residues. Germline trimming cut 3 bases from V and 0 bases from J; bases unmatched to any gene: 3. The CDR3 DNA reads TGTGCCAGCAGTGACAGGGGGCGCCTGAACACTGAAGCTTTCTTT. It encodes CASSDRGRLNTEAFF.

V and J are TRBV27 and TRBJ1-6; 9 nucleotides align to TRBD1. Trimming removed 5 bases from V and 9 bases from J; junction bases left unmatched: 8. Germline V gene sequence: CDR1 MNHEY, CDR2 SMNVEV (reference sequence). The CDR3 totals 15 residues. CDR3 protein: CASSTPDRGFSPLHF. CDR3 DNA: TGTGCCAGCAGTACTCCGGACAGGGGATTTTCACCCCTCCACTTT.

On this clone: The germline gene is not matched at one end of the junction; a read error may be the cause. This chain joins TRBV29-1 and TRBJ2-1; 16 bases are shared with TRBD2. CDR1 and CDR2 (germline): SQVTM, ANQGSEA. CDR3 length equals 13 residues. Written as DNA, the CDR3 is TGCAGCGTTTCTCCGGGACTAGCGGGGGGGCCTATCTTC. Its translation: CSVSPGLAGGPIF.

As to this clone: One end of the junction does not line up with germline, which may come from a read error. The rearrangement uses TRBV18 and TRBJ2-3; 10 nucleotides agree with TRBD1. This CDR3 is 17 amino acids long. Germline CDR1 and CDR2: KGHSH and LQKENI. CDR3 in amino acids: CVSSPLDRGQNADTQYF. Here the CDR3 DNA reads TGTGTCAGCTCACCACTCGACAGGGGGCAGAACGCAGATACGCAGTATTTT.

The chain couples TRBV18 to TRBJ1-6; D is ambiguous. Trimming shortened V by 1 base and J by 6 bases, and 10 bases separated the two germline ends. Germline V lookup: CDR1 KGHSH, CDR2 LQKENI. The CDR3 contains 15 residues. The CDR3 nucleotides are TGTGCCAGCTCACCACAGTCAGGCGGTAATTCACCCCTCCACTTT. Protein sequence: CASSPQSGGNSPLHF.

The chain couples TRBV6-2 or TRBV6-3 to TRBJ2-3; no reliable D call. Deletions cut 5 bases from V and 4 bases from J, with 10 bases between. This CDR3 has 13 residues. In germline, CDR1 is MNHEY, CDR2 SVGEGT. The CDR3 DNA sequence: TGTGCCAGCAGTAATCCCCAGCCAGATACGCAGTATTTT. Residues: CASSNPQPDTQYF.

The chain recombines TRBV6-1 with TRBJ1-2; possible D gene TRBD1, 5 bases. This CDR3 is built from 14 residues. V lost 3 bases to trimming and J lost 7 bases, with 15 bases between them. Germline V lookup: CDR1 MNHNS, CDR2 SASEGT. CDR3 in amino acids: CASSDQGPGSGYTF. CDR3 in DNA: TGTGCCAGCAGTGATCAGGGTCCTGGGAGTGGCTACACCTTC.

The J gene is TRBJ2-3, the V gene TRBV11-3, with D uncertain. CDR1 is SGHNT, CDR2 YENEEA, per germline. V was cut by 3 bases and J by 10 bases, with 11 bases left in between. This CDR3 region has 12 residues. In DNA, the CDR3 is TGTGCCAGCAGCTTCTCCGGATCAGCGCAGTATTTT. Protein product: CASSFSGSAQYF.

DNA of the CDR3: TGCGCCAGCAGCTTGGCCCTAGCGGGGGAAAGGAATGAGCAGTTCTTC. Protein sequence: CASSLALAGERNEQFF. J is TRBJ2-1 and V is TRBV5-1; 10 nucleotides line up with TRBD2. V was pared by 0 bases and J by 7 bases, with 7 bases of the junction left unmatched. The CDR3 consists of 16 residues. Germline CDR1 reads SGHRS; CDR2 reads YFSETQ. The full variable domain, its missing parts supplied by reference TRBV5-1 and TRBJ2-1, is KAGVTQTPRYLIKTRGQQVTLSCSPISGHRSVSWYQQTPGQGLQFLFEYFSETQRNKGNFPGRFSGRQFSNSRSEMNVSTLELGDSALYLCASSLALAGERNEQFFGPGTRLTVL.

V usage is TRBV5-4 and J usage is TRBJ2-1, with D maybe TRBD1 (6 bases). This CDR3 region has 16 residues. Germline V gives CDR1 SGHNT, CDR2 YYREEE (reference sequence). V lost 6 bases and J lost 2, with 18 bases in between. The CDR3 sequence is CASTITRGTTYNEQFF. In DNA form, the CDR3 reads TGTGCCAGCACCATTACCAGGGGTACCACCTACAATGAGCAGTTCTTC.